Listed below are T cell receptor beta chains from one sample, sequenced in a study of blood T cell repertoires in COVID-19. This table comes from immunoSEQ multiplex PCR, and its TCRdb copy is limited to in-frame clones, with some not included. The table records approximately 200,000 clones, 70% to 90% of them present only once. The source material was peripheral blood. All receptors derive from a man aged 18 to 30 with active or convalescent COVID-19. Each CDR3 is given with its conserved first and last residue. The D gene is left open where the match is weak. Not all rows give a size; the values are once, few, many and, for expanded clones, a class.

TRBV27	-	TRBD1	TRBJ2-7	CASSFGQGGSYEQYF	TGTGCCAGCAGTTTCGGACAGGGAGGCTCCTACGAGCAGTACTTC
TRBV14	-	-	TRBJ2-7	CASSQRVNYEQYF	TGTGCCAGCAGCCAACGAGTAAACTACGAGCAGTACTTC
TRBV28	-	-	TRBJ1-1	CASSLLPEPRAFF	TGTGCCAGCAGTTTACTTCCAGAACCGCGGGCTTTCTTT
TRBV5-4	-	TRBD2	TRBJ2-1	CASSLIAGRVHNEQFF	TGTGCCAGCAGCCTGATAGCGGGCCGAGTCCACAATGAGCAGTTCTTC
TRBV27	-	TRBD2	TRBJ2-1	CASSPGLAGVQQFF	TGTGCCAGCAGTCCGGGACTAGCGGGAGTTCAGCAGTTCTTC
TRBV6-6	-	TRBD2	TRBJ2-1	CASGGLAGDEQFF	TGTGCCAGCGGGGGACTAGCGGGAGATGAGCAGTTCTTC
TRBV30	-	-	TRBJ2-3	CAWKLAAGTDTQYF	TGTGCCTGGAAGCTAGCTGCGGGGACAGATACGCAGTATTTT
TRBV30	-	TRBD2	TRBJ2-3	CAWNILSGRAQDTQYF	TGTGCCTGGAATATTTTGAGCGGGAGGGCCCAAGATACGCAGTATTTT
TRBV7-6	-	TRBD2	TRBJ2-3	CASSPGTSGRVDTQYF	TGTGCCAGCAGCCCAGGGACTAGCGGGAGGGTAGATACGCAGTATTTT
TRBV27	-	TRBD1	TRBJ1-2	CASSEPRGTGLNGYTF	TGTGCCAGCAGTGAACCCCGCGGGACAGGGTTAAATGGCTACACCTTC
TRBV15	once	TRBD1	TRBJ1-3	CATSRGAGTDSGNTIYF	TGTGCCACCAGCAGAGGGGCAGGGACAGACTCTGGAAACACCATATATTTT
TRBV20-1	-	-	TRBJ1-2	CSASLKRGAGYGYTF	TGCAGTGCTAGTCTAAAACGGGGGGCGGGCTATGGCTACACCTTC
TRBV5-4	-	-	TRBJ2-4	CASSLEPGLQLAKNIQYF	TGTGCCAGCAGCTTGGAACCGGGACTCCAACTAGCCAAAAACATTCAGTACTTC
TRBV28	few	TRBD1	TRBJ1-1	CASTWGTGVFTEAFF	TGTGCCTCTACTTGGGGTACAGGGGTATTCACTGAAGCTTTCTTT